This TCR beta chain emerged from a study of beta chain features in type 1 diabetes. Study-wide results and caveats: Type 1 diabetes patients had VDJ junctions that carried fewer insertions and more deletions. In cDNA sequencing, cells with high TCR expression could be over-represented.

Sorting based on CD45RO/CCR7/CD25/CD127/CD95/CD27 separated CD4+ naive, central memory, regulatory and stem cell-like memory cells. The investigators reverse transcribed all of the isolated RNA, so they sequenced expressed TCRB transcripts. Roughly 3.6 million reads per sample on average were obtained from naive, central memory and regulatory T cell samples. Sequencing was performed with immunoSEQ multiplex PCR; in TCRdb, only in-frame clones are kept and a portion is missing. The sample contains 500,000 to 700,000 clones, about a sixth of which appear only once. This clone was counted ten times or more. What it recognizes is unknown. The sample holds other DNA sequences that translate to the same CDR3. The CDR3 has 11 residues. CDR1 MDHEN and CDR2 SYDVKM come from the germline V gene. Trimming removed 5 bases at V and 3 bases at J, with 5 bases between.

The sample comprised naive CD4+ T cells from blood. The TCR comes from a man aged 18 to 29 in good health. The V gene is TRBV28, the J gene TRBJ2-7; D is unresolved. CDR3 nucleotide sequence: TGTGCCAGCAGTCCCCGCTACGAGCAGTACTTC. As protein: CASSPRYEQYF.